Following are 4 T cell receptor beta chains from one sample sequenced in a study of beta chain features in type 1 diabetes. The entirety of the isolated RNA underwent reverse transcription, so expressed TCRB transcripts were sequenced. Profiled with immunoSEQ multiplex PCR; TCRdb holds only in-frame clones, not every one. Here the sample spans fewer than 900,000 clones, under 20% being singletons. The specimen was naive CD4+ T cells from blood. These receptors were taken from a woman aged 18-29 years in good health.

This clone appeared a few times. CDR3 nucleotides: TGTGCCAGCAGTGTATCTGCTCGCACAGATACGCAGTATTTT. This gives the protein CASSVSARTDTQYF. The V and J genes are TRBV2 and TRBJ2-3; D is undetermined. The CDR3 has 14 amino acids. The V end lost 4 bases, the J end lost 1 base, and 9 bases lay between the germline ends. CDR1 SNHLY and CDR2 FYNNEI come from the germline V gene.

The V call is TRBV7-2, the J call TRBJ2-1, with 13 positions matching TRBD2. The CDR3 consists of 18 residues. Per the germline V gene, CDR1 is SGHTA and CDR2 is FQGNSA. The trim removed 1 base at V and 4 bases at J, leaving 7 bases unmatched. This CDR3 reads CASSLESGLAGVYNEQFF. In DNA, the CDR3 is TGTGCCAGCAGCTTAGAATCAGGACTAGCGGGAGTTTACAATGAGCAGTTCTTC. Variable domain in full (rest from reference TRBV7-2 and TRBJ2-1): GAGVSQSPSNKVTEKGKDVELRCDPISGHTALYWYRQSLGQGLEFLIYFQGNSAPDKSGLPSDRFSAERTGGSVSTLTIQRTQQEDSAVYLCASSLESGLAGVYNEQFFGPGTRLTVL.

This clone was detected a few times. The chain employs TRBV5-6 and TRBJ2-2; 7 bases are a match to TRBD2. This CDR3 comprises 15 residues. V was pared by 0 bases and J by 3 bases, with 2 bases of the junction left unmatched. Germline CDR1 reads SGHDT; CDR2 reads YYEEEE. The CDR3 nucleotides read TGTGCCAGCAGCTTGGGGCGGGGGTACACCGGGGAGCTGTTTTTT. This codes for CASSLGRGYTGELFF.

Only a few counts were recorded for this clone. The gene calls are TRBV4-3 and TRBJ1-4; TRBD1 is a possible D gene (5 bases). This CDR3 has 16 residues. Trimming cost V 3 bases and J 0 bases, with 11 bases left between them. Germline CDR1 LGHNA, CDR2 YSLEER. CDR3 in amino acids: CASSQALGATNEKLFF. As DNA, the CDR3 is TGCGCCAGCAGCCAGGCCCTAGGGGCAACTAATGAAAAACTGTTTTTT.